The T cell receptor (beta chain) described here comes from a study of Graves' ophthalmopathy and Graves' hyperthyroidism. About the research overall: At initial diagnosis, peripheral blood was obtained, and this preceded any treatment. Study results and limitations: Also, most clonotypes expanded in the thyroid above 0.001 frequency appeared in blood.

Each donor who had ophthalmopathy showed moderate-to-severe activity, a CAS of ≥3, a NOSPECS of ≥4, and a duration under 3 months. No donor had other autoimmune disease, uncontrolled infection, pregnancy or lactation. Amplification targeted the TCR beta CDR3 regions, with RNA transcripts as the source material. RT-PCR was first run with HTBI primers, then multiplex PCR in a second round. MiXCR, applied by TCRdb to the multiplex PCR reads, yields one record per CDR3 protein. Of 600,000 to 700,000 distinct CDR3 sequences in the sample, over 40% were seen once. This clonotype showed up many times. Its antigen is undetermined. The sample taken for sequencing was peripheral blood. The sequence came from an adult man with Graves' ophthalmopathy.

In DNA form, the CDR3 reads TGTGCCAGCAGAGACAGGGTCTATCAGCCCCAGCATTTT. This sequence encodes CASRDRVYQPQHF. The chain carries TRBV19 and TRBJ1-5; 7 bases match TRBD1. The CDR3 loop spans 13 amino acids. The germline gives CDR1 LNHDA, CDR2 SQIVND (reference sequence). V shed 9 bases, J shed 5 bases, and the junction held 7 bases outside the gene matches.